These T cell receptor beta chains were read from a single sample in a study of blood T cell repertoires in COVID-19. The repertoire was sequenced with immunoSEQ multiplex PCR; TCRdb's copy has only in-frame clones and lacks some. The table includes 120,000 to 150,000 clones, around 91% detected once. The sample consisted of peripheral blood. The receptors originated from a man aged 18-30 years with COVID-19, enrolled during active disease. Each CDR3 is given with its conserved first and last residue. D genes are given only for firm matches. The size of a clone is reported for some rows only, either as once, few or many, or as a class for expanded clones.

cdr3_length: 17
v_call: TRBV9
clone_size: once
j_call: TRBJ2-2
d_call: .
cdr3_nt: TGTGCCAGCAGCGTTCCCCTCGGTAGCGCCAACACCGGGGAGCTGTTTTTT
cdr3_aa: CASSVPLGSANTGELFF

cdr3_length: 11
v_call: TRBV28
clone_size: .
j_call: TRBJ2-7
d_call: .
cdr3_nt: TGTGCCAGCAGTTCGGTCTACGAGCAGTACTTC
cdr3_aa: CASSSVYEQYF

cdr3_length: 14
v_call: TRBV28
clone_size: .
j_call: TRBJ2-3
d_call: .
cdr3_nt: TGTGCCAGCAGCCAAACCCAGGACACAGATACGCAGTATTTT
cdr3_aa: CASSQTQDTDTQYF

cdr3_length: 13
v_call: TRBV3-1/TRBV3-2
clone_size: .
j_call: TRBJ2-1
d_call: .
cdr3_nt: TGTGCCAGCAGCCAACCCGTCGCGAATGAGCAGTTCTTC
cdr3_aa: CASSQPVANEQFF

cdr3_length: 15
v_call: TRBV28
clone_size: .
j_call: TRBJ1-1
d_call: TRBD1
cdr3_nt: TGTGCCAGCAGAACAACAGGGGGCGAGAACACTGAAGCTTTCTTT
cdr3_aa: CASRTTGGENTEAFF

cdr3_length: 16
v_call: TRBV6-2/TRBV6-3
clone_size: .
j_call: TRBJ2-7
d_call: TRBD2
cdr3_nt: TGTGCCAGCAGTCCCCGACTGACTAGCGGCTCCTACGAGCAGTACTTC
cdr3_aa: CASSPRLTSGSYEQYF

cdr3_length: 16
v_call: TRBV18
clone_size: .
j_call: TRBJ2-2
d_call: TRBD1
cdr3_nt: TGTGCCAGCTCACCACGTACAGGGGGGAACACCGGGGAGCTGTTTTTT
cdr3_aa: CASSPRTGGNTGELFF

cdr3_length: 15
v_call: TRBV9
clone_size: many
j_call: TRBJ2-1
d_call: TRBD1
cdr3_nt: TGTGCCAGCAGCATAGGGGACAGCGTATACAATGAGCAGTTCTTC
cdr3_aa: CASSIGDSVYNEQFF

cdr3_length: 17
v_call: TRBV9
clone_size: once
j_call: TRBJ2-1
d_call: TRBD2
cdr3_nt: TGTGCCAGCAGCTCCATTAGCGGGAGGGCCGCCTACAATGAGCAGTTCTTC
cdr3_aa: CASSSISGRAAYNEQFF

cdr3_length: 12
v_call: TRBV15
clone_size: once
j_call: TRBJ1-5
d_call: .
cdr3_nt: TGTGCCACCAGCAGGGCTAATCAGCCCCAGCATTTT
cdr3_aa: CATSRANQPQHF

cdr3_length: 15
v_call: TRBV19
clone_size: .
j_call: TRBJ2-2
d_call: TRBD2
cdr3_nt: TGTGCCAGTAGTATCCTAGCGGGGGGGACCGGGGAGCTGTTTTTT
cdr3_aa: CASSILAGGTGELFF

cdr3_length: 14
v_call: TRBV4-3
clone_size: .
j_call: TRBJ2-1
d_call: .
cdr3_nt: TGCGCCAGCAGCCATGGGGGCGGCTACAATGAGCAGTTCTTC
cdr3_aa: CASSHGGGYNEQFF

cdr3_length: 11
v_call: TRBV20-1
clone_size: .
j_call: TRBJ1-2
d_call: .
cdr3_nt: TGCAGTGCTATCGACGGAGATGGCTACACCTTC
cdr3_aa: CSAIDGDGYTF

cdr3_length: 15
v_call: TRBV19
clone_size: .
j_call: TRBJ2-5
d_call: TRBD1
cdr3_nt: TGTGCCAGTAGTTCCGGGACAGGGGTAGGAGAGACCCAGTACTTC
cdr3_aa: CASSSGTGVGETQYF

cdr3_length: 15
v_call: TRBV30
clone_size: .
j_call: TRBJ2-5
d_call: TRBD2
cdr3_nt: TGTGCCTGGGGGCAGGGACTAGCGGGAGGAGAGACCCAGTACTTC
cdr3_aa: CAWGQGLAGGETQYF

cdr3_length: 13
v_call: TRBV9
clone_size: .
j_call: TRBJ2-6
d_call: .
cdr3_nt: TGTGCCAGCAGCGCGTCTGGGGCCAACGTCCTGACTTTC
cdr3_aa: CASSASGANVLTF

cdr3_length: 16
v_call: TRBV13
clone_size: .
j_call: TRBJ2-1
d_call: TRBD2
cdr3_nt: TGTGCCAGCAGCGACCCGCGGACTAGGGTTATCAATGAGCAGTTCTTC
cdr3_aa: CASSDPRTRVINEQFF

cdr3_length: 13
v_call: TRBV28
clone_size: .
j_call: TRBJ1-2
d_call: TRBD1
cdr3_nt: TGTGCCAGCAGTCAGTTACAGGGGTCGAGCTACACCTTC
cdr3_aa: CASSQLQGSSYTF

cdr3_length: 15
v_call: TRBV28
clone_size: .
j_call: TRBJ2-7
d_call: .
cdr3_nt: TGTGCCAGCAGTTTCCTAGCGAGCAGCTCCTACGAGCAGTACTTC
cdr3_aa: CASSFLASSSYEQYF

cdr3_length: 12
v_call: TRBV7-9
clone_size: .
j_call: TRBJ2-7
d_call: TRBD2
cdr3_nt: TGTGCCAGCAGTGCGGGGGGGCGCGAGCAGTACTTC
cdr3_aa: CASSAGGREQYF

cdr3_length: 13
v_call: TRBV10-1
clone_size: .
j_call: TRBJ2-1
d_call: .
cdr3_nt: TGCGCCAGCAGCCCTGGACTATACAATGAGCAGTTCTTC
cdr3_aa: CASSPGLYNEQFF

cdr3_length: 17
v_call: TRBV5-1
clone_size: .
j_call: TRBJ2-7
d_call: TRBD1
cdr3_nt: TGCGCCAGCAGCTTGCTAAGGGCTGGACAGGGGGCGCGGGAGCAGTACTTC
cdr3_aa: CASSLLRAGQGAREQYF

cdr3_length: 19
v_call: TRBV24-1
clone_size: .
j_call: TRBJ2-1
d_call: .
cdr3_nt: TGTGCCACCAGTGATACGACACTCGGATCGGGAGAGGCCTACAATGAGCAGTTCTTC
cdr3_aa: CATSDTTLGSGEAYNEQFF

cdr3_length: 16
v_call: TRBV4-3
clone_size: .
j_call: TRBJ2-3
d_call: TRBD2
cdr3_nt: TGCGCCAGCAGCCAAGATTCTAGCGGGAGATTAGATACGCAGTATTTT
cdr3_aa: CASSQDSSGRLDTQYF

cdr3_length: 15
v_call: TRBV5-8
clone_size: .
j_call: TRBJ2-5
d_call: TRBD1
cdr3_nt: TGTGCCAGCAGCTTGGTTCGACAGGGCCAAGAGACCCAGTACTTC
cdr3_aa: CASSLVRQGQETQYF

cdr3_length: 15
v_call: TRBV9
clone_size: .
j_call: TRBJ2-7
d_call: .
cdr3_nt: TGTGCCAGCAGCCCCTTTCGAGGGGGCTCCTACGAGCAGTACTTC
cdr3_aa: CASSPFRGGSYEQYF

cdr3_length: 14
v_call: TRBV27
clone_size: .
j_call: TRBJ1-1
d_call: TRBD1
cdr3_nt: TGTGCCAGCAGTTACGGGACAGGGGGCACTGAAGCTTTCTTT
cdr3_aa: CASSYGTGGTEAFF

cdr3_length: 17
v_call: TRBV14
clone_size: .
j_call: TRBJ1-1
d_call: TRBD1
cdr3_nt: TGTGCCAGCAGCCAAAGATTTGGGGGGACAGGGAACACTGAAGCTTTCTTT
cdr3_aa: CASSQRFGGTGNTEAFF

cdr3_length: 15
v_call: TRBV5-4
clone_size: .
j_call: TRBJ1-3
d_call: .
cdr3_nt: TGTGCCAGCAGCTACTACCCGGTATCTGGAAACACCATATATTTT
cdr3_aa: CASSYYPVSGNTIYF

cdr3_length: 18
v_call: TRBV28
clone_size: .
j_call: TRBJ2-4
d_call: TRBD1
cdr3_nt: TGTGCCAGCAGTTTACCCCAGGGTGGGACAGGGGCCAAAAACATTCAGTACTTC
cdr3_aa: CASSLPQGGTGAKNIQYF

cdr3_length: 19
v_call: TRBV6-2/TRBV6-3
clone_size: .
j_call: TRBJ2-4
d_call: .
cdr3_nt: TGTGCCAGCAGTTACTCGAGGGACACGGTAATTCTAGCCAAAAACATTCAGTACTTC
cdr3_aa: CASSYSRDTVILAKNIQYF

cdr3_length: 13
v_call: TRBV28
clone_size: .
j_call: TRBJ1-1
d_call: .
cdr3_nt: TGTGCCAGCAGTTTGGCCATCAGGACTGAAGCTTTCTTT
cdr3_aa: CASSLAIRTEAFF

cdr3_length: 16
v_call: TRBV19
clone_size: .
j_call: TRBJ2-1
d_call: .
cdr3_nt: TGTGCCAGTCCCAAGGGGGGGGGAGAGGCCCACAATGAGCAGTTCTTC
cdr3_aa: CASPKGGGEAHNEQFF

cdr3_length: 17
v_call: TRBV24-1
clone_size: .
j_call: TRBJ2-5
d_call: TRBD2
cdr3_nt: TGTGCCACCAGTGGGAATAGGGTAGCGGGGTACCAAGAGACCCAGTACTTC
cdr3_aa: CATSGNRVAGYQETQYF

cdr3_length: 13
v_call: TRBV11-3
clone_size: .
j_call: TRBJ2-7
d_call: TRBD1
cdr3_nt: TGTGCCAGCAGCTGGGACAGGGGCTACGAGCAGTACTTC
cdr3_aa: CASSWDRGYEQYF

cdr3_length: 14
v_call: TRBV10-1
clone_size: .
j_call: TRBJ2-1
d_call: .
cdr3_nt: TGCGCCAGCAGTGGAGGGGACAACTACAATGAGCAGTTCTTC
cdr3_aa: CASSGGDNYNEQFF

cdr3_length: 13
v_call: TRBV4-1
clone_size: .
j_call: TRBJ1-5
d_call: .
cdr3_nt: TGCGCCAGCAGCCTCTCGGGTTATCAGCCCCAGCATTTT
cdr3_aa: CASSLSGYQPQHF

cdr3_length: 15
v_call: TRBV7-7
clone_size: .
j_call: TRBJ2-5
d_call: .
cdr3_nt: TGTGCTAGCAGCCCAGGGGTTCGGATCCAAGAGACCCAGTACTTC
cdr3_aa: CASSPGVRIQETQYF

cdr3_length: 14
v_call: TRBV7-2
clone_size: .
j_call: TRBJ2-5
d_call: TRBD2
cdr3_nt: TGTGCCAGCAGCCGCCTAGCGGGGCGAGAGACCCAGTACTTC
cdr3_aa: CASSRLAGRETQYF

cdr3_length: 14
v_call: TRBV3-1/TRBV3-2
clone_size: .
j_call: TRBJ2-7
d_call: .
cdr3_nt: TGTGCCAGCAGAAACGGACAGCTCGCGGGCCGGCAGTACTTC
cdr3_aa: CASRNGQLAGRQYF

cdr3_length: 15
v_call: TRBV13
clone_size: .
j_call: TRBJ2-7
d_call: TRBD2
cdr3_nt: TGTGCCAGCAGCTTACAAACGGGAGGGCCGCGTGAGCAGTACTTC
cdr3_aa: CASSLQTGGPREQYF

cdr3_length: 15
v_call: TRBV5-6
clone_size: .
j_call: TRBJ2-3
d_call: TRBD2
cdr3_nt: TGTGCCAGCAGCTTGGGCGGGAGGACCACAGATACGCAGTATTTT
cdr3_aa: CASSLGGRTTDTQYF

cdr3_length: 14
v_call: TRBV28
clone_size: .
j_call: TRBJ1-6
d_call: .
cdr3_nt: TGTGCCAGCAGTTTCAGGGAATATAATTCACCCCTCCACTTT
cdr3_aa: CASSFREYNSPLHF

cdr3_length: 14
v_call: TRBV24-1
clone_size: .
j_call: TRBJ2-7
d_call: TRBD1
cdr3_nt: TGTGCCACAGCACCGGGACAGGGGGACTACGAGCAGTACTTC
cdr3_aa: CATAPGQGDYEQYF

cdr3_length: 14
v_call: TRBV6-1
clone_size: .
j_call: TRBJ1-4
d_call: TRBD1
cdr3_nt: TGTGCCAGCAGTGAAAGGGGGCAACGGGAAAAACTGCTTTTT
cdr3_aa: CASSERGQREKLLF

cdr3_length: 18
v_call: TRBV19
clone_size: .
j_call: TRBJ2-1
d_call: TRBD2
cdr3_nt: TGTGCCAGTAGTCTCACCGGGACTAGCTTCATGGAGGGCAATGAGCAGTTCTTC
cdr3_aa: CASSLTGTSFMEGNEQFF

cdr3_length: 18
v_call: TRBV6-2/TRBV6-3
clone_size: .
j_call: TRBJ2-2
d_call: TRBD1
cdr3_nt: TGTGCCAGCAGTTACGACCCGGGACAGGGTGCTGACACCGGGGAGCTGTTTTTT
cdr3_aa: CASSYDPGQGADTGELFF

cdr3_length: 16
v_call: TRBV7-8
clone_size: .
j_call: TRBJ2-3
d_call: TRBD2
cdr3_nt: TGTGCCAGCAGCTTAAAGCGCGGGAGGGCCGTAGATACGCAGTATTTT
cdr3_aa: CASSLKRGRAVDTQYF

cdr3_length: 17
v_call: TRBV11-2
clone_size: .
j_call: TRBJ1-3
d_call: .
cdr3_nt: TGTGCCAGCAGCTTATATTCCGACTCTCCCTCTGGAAACACCATATATTTT
cdr3_aa: CASSLYSDSPSGNTIYF